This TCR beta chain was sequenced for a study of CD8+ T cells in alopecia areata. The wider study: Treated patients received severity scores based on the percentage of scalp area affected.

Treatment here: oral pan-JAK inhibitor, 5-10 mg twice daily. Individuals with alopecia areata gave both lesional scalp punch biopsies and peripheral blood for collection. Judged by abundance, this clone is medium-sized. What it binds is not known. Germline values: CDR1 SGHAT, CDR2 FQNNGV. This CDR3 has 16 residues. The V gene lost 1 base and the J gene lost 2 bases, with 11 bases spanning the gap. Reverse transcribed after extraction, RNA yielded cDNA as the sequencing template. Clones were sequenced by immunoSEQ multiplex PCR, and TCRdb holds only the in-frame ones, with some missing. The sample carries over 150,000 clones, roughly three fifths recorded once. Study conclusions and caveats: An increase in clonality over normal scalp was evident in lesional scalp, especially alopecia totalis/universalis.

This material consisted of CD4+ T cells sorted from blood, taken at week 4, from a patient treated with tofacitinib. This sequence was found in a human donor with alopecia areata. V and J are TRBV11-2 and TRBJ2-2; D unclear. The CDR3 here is CASSLGQTLNTGELFF. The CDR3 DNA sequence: TGTGCCAGCAGCTTAGGCCAGACTTTAAACACCGGGGAGCTGTTTTTT.